This T cell receptor beta chain was captured in a study of blood T cell repertoires in COVID-19. In the study overall: From T cells, B-cell-depleted T cells, or PBMCs came the material, which was cDNA or gDNA.

The germline V and J ends were trimmed by 0 bases and 2 bases, with 17 bases remaining between them. Germline CDR1 reads MGHRA; CDR2 reads YSYEKL. The CDR3 spans 19 residues. Assay: immunoSEQ multiplex PCR; the TCRdb copy retains only in-frame clones and omits some. The data hold 25,000 to 35,000 clones, with more than 80% observed a single time. The sequencing sample was made of peripheral blood. The V gene is TRBV4-1, the J gene TRBJ2-6, with D tentatively TRBD1 (6 bases). The receptor was isolated from a human donor in a cohort sampled during active COVID-19. Here the CDR3 reads CASSQDLETGGPGANVLTF. As DNA, the CDR3 is TGCGCCAGCAGCCAAGATCTGGAGACAGGCGGGCCTGGGGCCAACGTCCTGACTTTC.